This T cell receptor (beta chain) was sequenced during a study of T-cell reconstitution after alpha-beta-depleted transplantation in children. Unique molecular identifiers were incorporated when the TCRbeta library was constructed. TCRdb called the PCR reads again in MiXCR, with one record for every CDR3 protein. Found here are some 300,000 distinct CDR3 sequences, about a tenth of them singletons; the top ten hold approximately 7.6%. The CDR3 is made up of 15 amino acids. Deletions cut 3 bases from V and 3 bases from J, with 15 bases between. Germline lookup yields CDR1 MNHEY and CDR2 SMNVEV (reference sequence). A note on this clonotype: This may be a read error, as it is one base from a much larger clone.

The receptor's source is a boy under two years old with acute myeloid leukemia, due to receive a stem cell transplant. Material: PBMCs, obtained before TCRalphabeta/CD19-depleted stem cell transplant. The rearrangement uses TRBV27 and TRBJ2-7, with no clear D. The CDR3 sequence: CASSLSAIQHYEQYF. As DNA, the CDR3 is TGTGCCAGCAGTTTGAGCGCGATCCAACACTACGAGCAGTACTTC.